A single TCR beta chain is shown here with its context. Its antigen is unknown. Method: immunoSEQ multiplex PCR; TCRdb's copy keeps in-frame clones and lacks some. The repertoire holds fewer than 500,000 clones, with 90% as singletons. As for treatment: roughly 18 received Ad26.COV2.S at low or high dose, single or two shots; 5 received placebo; per-sample allocation not given. Day 63 after the first vaccine or placebo injection was the time point for sampling. The V gene end was trimmed by 7 bases and the J gene end by 4 bases; junction bases not matched to a gene: 12. The germline gives CDR1 MNHEY, CDR2 SMNVEV (reference sequence). This CDR3 is built from 17 residues. The data derive from a study of Ad26.COV2.S vaccination and SARS-CoV-2 variants. General study results and limits: Responses of spike-specific T cells (both CD8+ and CD4+) reportedly showed substantial breadth after vaccination.

The sample was peripheral blood, taken in a trial of Ad26.COV2.S vaccine versus placebo. The chain recombines TRBV27 with TRBJ1-5; TRBD1 agrees at 11 bases. The sequence derives from a person aged 18-60 years who received the Ad26.COV2.S COVID-19 vaccine or a placebo. The CDR3, as DNA: TGTGCCAGCAATGGTCCGGACAGGGGGCTAGAAAATCAGCCCCAGCATTTT. Translated: CASNGPDRGLENQPQHF.